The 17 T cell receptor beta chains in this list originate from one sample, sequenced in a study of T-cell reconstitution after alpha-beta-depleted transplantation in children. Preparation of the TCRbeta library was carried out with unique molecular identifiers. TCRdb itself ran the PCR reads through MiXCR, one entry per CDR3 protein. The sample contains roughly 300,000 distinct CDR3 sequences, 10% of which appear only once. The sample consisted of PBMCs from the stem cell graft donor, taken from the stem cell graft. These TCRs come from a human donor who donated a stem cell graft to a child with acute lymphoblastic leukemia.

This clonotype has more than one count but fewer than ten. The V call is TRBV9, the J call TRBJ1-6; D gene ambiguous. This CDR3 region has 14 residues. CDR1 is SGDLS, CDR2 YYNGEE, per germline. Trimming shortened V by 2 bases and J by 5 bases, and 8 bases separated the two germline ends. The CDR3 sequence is CASSVRTNNSPLHF. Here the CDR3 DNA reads TGTGCCAGCAGCGTCAGGACTAATAATTCACCCCTCCACTTT.

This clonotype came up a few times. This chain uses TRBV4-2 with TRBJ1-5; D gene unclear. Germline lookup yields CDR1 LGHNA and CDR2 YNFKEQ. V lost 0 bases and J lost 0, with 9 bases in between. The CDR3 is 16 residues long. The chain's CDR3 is CASSQEGAFSNQPQHF. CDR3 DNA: TGTGCCAGCAGCCAAGAGGGCGCCTTTAGCAATCAGCCCCAGCATTTT.

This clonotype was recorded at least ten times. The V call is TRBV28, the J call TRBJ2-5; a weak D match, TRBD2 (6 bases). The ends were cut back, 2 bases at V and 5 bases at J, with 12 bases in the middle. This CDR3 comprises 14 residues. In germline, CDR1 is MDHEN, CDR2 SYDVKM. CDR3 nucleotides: TGTGCCAGCAGTTTACTGCTAGGGAGGGAGACCCAGTACTTC. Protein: CASSLLLGRETQYF. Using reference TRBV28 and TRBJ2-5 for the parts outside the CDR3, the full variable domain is DVKVTQSSRYLVKRTGEKVFLECVQDMDHENMFWYRQDPGLGLRLIYFSYDVKMKEKGDIPEGYSVSREKKERFSLILESASTNQTSMYLCASSLLLGRETQYFGPGTRLLVL.

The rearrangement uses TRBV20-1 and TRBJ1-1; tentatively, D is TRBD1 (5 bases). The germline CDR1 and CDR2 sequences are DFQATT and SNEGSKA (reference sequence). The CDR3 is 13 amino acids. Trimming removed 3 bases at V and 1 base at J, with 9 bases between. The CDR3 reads CSARTDGNTEAFF. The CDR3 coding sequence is TGCAGTGCTAGGACAGATGGGAACACTGAAGCTTTCTTT.

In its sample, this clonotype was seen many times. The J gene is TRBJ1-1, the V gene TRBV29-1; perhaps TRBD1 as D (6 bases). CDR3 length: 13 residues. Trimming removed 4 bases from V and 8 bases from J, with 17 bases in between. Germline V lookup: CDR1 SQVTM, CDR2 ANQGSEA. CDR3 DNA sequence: TGCAGCGTTGTACCGGGACAAAGGGGGGAAGCTTTCTTT. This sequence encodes CSVVPGQRGEAFF.

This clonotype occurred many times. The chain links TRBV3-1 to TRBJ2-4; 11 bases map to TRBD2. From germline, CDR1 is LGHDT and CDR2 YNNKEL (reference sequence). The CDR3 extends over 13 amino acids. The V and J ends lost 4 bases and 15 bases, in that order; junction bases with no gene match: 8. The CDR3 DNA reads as TGTGCCAGCAGCCCCTGGGGACTAGCGGTACCGTACTTC. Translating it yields CASSPWGLAVPYF.

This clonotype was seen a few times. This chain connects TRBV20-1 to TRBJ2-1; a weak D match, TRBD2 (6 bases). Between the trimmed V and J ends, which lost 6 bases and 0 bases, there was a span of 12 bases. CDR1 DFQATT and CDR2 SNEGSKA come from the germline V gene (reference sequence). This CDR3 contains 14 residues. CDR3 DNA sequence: TGCAGTGCAGCCCTAGCGCGCTCCTACAATGAGCAGTTCTTC. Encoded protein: CSAALARSYNEQFF.

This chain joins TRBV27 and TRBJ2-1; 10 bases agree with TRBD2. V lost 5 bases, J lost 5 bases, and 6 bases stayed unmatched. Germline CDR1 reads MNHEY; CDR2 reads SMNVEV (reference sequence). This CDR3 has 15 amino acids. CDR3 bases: TGTGCCAGCAGTGGGGTCCTAGCGGGAGACAATGAGCAGTTCTTC. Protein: CASSGVLAGDNEQFF.

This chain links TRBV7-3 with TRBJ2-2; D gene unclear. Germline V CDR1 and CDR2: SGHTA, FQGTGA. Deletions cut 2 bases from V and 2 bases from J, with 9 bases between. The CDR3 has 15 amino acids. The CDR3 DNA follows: TGTGCCAGCAGCTTAGTAGGTTTCAACACCGGGGAGCTGTTTTTT. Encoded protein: CASSLVGFNTGELFF.

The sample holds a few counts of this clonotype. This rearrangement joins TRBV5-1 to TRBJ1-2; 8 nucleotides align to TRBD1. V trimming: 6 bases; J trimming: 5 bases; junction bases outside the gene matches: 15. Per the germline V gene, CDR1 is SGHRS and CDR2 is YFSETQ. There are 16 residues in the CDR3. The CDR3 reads CASNRYAGGSLYGYTF. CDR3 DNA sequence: TGCGCCAGCAACCGATACGCAGGGGGCTCTTTATATGGCTACACCTTC.

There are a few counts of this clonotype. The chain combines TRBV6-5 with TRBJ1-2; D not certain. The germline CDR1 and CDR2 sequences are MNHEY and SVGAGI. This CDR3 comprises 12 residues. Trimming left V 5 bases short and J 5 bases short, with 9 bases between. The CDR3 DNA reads TGTGCCAGCAGTCGGTGGTTGTATGGCTACACCTTC. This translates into CASSRWLYGYTF.

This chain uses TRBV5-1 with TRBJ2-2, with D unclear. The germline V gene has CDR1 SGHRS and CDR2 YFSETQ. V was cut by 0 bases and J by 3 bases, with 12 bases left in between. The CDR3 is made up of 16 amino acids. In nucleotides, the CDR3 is TGCGCCAGCAGCTTGGCCGGTGGGTTGGACACCGGGGAGCTGTTTTTT. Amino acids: CASSLAGGLDTGELFF. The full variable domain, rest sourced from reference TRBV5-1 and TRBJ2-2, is KAGVTQTPRYLIKTRGQQVTLSCSPISGHRSVSWYQQTPGQGLQFLFEYFSETQRNKGNFPGRFSGRQFSNSRSEMNVSTLELGDSALYLCASSLAGGLDTGELFFGEGSRLTVL.

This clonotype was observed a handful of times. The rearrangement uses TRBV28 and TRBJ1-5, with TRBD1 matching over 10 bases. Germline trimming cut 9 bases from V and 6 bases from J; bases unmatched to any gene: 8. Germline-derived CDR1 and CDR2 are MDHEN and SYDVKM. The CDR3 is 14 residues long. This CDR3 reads CASRGQGNVQPQHF. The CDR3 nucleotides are TGTGCCAGTAGGGGACAGGGGAATGTTCAGCCCCAGCATTTT.

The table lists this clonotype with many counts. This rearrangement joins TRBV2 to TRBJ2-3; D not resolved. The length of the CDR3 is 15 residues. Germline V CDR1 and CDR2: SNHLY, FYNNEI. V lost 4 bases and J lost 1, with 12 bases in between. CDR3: CASSVYLPGTDTQYF. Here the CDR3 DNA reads TGTGCCAGCAGTGTTTACCTTCCAGGCACAGATACGCAGTATTTT.

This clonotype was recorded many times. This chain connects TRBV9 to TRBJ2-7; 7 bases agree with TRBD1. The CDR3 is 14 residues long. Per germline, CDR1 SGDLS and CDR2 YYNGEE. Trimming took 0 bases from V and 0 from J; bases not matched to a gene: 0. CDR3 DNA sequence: TGTGCCAGCAGCGTAGGGGACAGCTCCTACGAGCAGTACTTC. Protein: CASSVGDSSYEQYF.

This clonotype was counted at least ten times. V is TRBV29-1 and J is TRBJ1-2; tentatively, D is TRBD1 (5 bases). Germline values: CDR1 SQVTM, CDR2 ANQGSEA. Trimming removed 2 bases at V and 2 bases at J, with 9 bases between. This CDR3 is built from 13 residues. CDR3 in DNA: TGCAGCGTTGAATTGGGGGGGAACTATGGCTACACCTTC. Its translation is CSVELGGNYGYTF.

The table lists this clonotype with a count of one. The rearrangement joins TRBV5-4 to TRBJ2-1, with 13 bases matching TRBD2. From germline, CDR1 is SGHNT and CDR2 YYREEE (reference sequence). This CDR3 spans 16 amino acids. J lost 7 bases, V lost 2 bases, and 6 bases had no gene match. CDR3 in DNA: TGTGCCAGCAGCTTAGGAGGGACTAGCGGGAATAATGAGCAGTTCTTC. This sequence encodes CASSLGGTSGNNEQFF.